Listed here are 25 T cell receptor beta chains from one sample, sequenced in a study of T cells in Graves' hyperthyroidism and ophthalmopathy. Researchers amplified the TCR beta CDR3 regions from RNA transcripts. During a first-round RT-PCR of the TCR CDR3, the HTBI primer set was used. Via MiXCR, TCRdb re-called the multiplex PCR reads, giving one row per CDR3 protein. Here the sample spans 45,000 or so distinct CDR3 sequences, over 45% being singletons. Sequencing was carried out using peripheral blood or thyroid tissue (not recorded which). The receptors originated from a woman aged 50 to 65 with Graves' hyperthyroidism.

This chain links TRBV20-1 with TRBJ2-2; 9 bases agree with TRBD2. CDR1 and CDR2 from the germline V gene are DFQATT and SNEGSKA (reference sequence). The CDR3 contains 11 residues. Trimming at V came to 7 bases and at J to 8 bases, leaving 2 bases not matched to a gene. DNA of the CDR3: TGCAGTGTAGCGGGAGTAGGGGAGCTGTTTTTT. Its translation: CSVAGVGELFF.

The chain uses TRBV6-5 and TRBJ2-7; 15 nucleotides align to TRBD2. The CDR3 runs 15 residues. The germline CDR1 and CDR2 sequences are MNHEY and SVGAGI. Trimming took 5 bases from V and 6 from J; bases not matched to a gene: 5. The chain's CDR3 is CASSTGLAGGTEQYF. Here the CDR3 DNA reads TGTGCCAGCAGTACCGGACTAGCGGGAGGGACCGAGCAGTACTTC.

The CDR3 coding sequence is TGTGCCAGCAGCTTAGAGGGCAGGGCCTCCTACAATGAGCAGTTCTTC. Its translation is CASSLEGRASYNEQFF. V and J are TRBV7-3 and TRBJ2-1; the D gene could be TRBD1 or TRBD2 (5 bases each). The ends were cut back, 2 bases at V and 0 bases at J, with 11 bases in the middle. The CDR3 loop spans 16 amino acids. The V gene's germline CDR1 is SGHTA and CDR2 FQGTGA.

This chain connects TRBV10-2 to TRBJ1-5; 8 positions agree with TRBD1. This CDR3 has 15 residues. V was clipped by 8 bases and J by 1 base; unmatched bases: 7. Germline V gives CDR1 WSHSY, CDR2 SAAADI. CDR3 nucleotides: TGCGCCAGCGGACAGGGCAAATCGAGCAATCAGCCCCAGCATTTT. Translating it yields CASGQGKSSNQPQHF.

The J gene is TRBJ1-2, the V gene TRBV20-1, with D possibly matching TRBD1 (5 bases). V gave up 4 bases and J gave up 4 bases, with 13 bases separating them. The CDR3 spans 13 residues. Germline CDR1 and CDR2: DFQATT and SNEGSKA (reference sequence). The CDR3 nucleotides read TGCAGTGCTACACGACAGACCGCCTATGGCTACACCTTC. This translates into CSATRQTAYGYTF.

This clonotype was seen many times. CDR3 amino acids: CASSLQVNTEAFF. In DNA form, the CDR3 reads TGTGCCAGCAGCTTACAGGTCAACACTGAAGCTTTCTTT. The rearrangement uses TRBV7-9 and TRBJ1-1; D remains unclear. Trimming cost V 2 bases and J 2 bases, with 6 bases left between them. Germline CDR1 reads SEHNR; CDR2 reads FQNEAQ (reference sequence). This CDR3 region has 13 residues.

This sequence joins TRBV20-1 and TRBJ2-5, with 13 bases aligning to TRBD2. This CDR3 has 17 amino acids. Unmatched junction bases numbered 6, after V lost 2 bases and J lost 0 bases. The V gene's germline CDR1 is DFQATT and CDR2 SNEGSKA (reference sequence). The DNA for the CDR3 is TGCAGTGCTAGACCCCAGGGACTAGCGGGATACCAAGAGACCCAGTACTTC. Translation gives CSARPQGLAGYQETQYF.

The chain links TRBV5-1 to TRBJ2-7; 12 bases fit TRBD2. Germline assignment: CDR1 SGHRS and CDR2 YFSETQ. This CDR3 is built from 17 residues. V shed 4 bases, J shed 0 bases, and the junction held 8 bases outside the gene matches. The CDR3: CASSLYPTSGSSYEQYF. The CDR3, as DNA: TGCGCCAGCAGCCTATATCCGACTAGCGGGAGCTCCTACGAGCAGTACTTC.

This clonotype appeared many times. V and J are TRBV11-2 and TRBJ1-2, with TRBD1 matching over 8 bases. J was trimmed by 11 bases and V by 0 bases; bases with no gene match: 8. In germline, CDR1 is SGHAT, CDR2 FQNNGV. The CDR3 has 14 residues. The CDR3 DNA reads TGTGCCAGCAGCTTAGACGCAGGGGGCGAGACTTACACCTTC. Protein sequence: CASSLDAGGETYTF.

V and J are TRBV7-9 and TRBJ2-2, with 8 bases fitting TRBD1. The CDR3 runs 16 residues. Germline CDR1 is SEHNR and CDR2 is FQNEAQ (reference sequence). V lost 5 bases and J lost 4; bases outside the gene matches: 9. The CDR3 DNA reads TGTGCCAGCAGCCTACCACCGGGACAGGTCACCGGGGAGCTGTTTTTT. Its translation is CASSLPPGQVTGELFF. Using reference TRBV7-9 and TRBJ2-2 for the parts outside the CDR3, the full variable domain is DTGVSQNPRHKITKRGQNVTFRCDPISEHNRLYWYRQTLGQGPEFLTYFQNEAQLEKSRLLSDRFSAERPKGSFSTLEIQRTEQGDSAMYLCASSLPPGQVTGELFFGEGSRLTVL.

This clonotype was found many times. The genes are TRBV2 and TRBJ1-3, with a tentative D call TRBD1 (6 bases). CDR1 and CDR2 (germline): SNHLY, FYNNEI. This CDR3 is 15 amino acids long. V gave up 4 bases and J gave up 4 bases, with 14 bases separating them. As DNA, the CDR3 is TGTGCCAGCAGTGGCAGGGGCCGCGGAGGAAACACCATATATTTT. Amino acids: CASSGRGRGGNTIYF. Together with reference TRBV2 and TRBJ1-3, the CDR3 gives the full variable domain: EPEVTQTPSHQVTQMGQEVILRCVPISNHLYFYWYRQILGQKVEFLVSFYNNEISEKSEIFDDQFSVERPDGSNFTLKIRSTKLEDSAMYFCASSGRGRGGNTIYFGEGSWLTVV.

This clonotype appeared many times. The CDR3 nucleotides are TGCAGTGCTAGAGATCAGGGGACCACCTCCTATAATTCACCCCTCCACTTT. Protein sequence: CSARDQGTTSYNSPLHF. V is TRBV20-1 and J is TRBJ1-6; D perhaps matches TRBD1 (6 bases). The germline V and J ends were trimmed by 0 bases and 0 bases, with 12 bases remaining between them. Germline-derived CDR1 and CDR2 are DFQATT and SNEGSKA (reference sequence). The CDR3 is 17 residues long.

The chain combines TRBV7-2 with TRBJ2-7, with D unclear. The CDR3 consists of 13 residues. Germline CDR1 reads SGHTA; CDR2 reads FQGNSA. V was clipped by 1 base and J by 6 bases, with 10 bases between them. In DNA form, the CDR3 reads TGTGCCAGCAGCTTAGGCGTTCAGGTCGAGCAGTACTTC. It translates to CASSLGVQVEQYF. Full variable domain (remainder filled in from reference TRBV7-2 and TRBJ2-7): GAGVSQSPSNKVTEKGKDVELRCDPISGHTALYWYRQSLGQGLEFLIYFQGNSAPDKSGLPSDRFSAERTGGSVSTLTIQRTQQEDSAVYLCASSLGVQVEQYFGPGTRLTVT.

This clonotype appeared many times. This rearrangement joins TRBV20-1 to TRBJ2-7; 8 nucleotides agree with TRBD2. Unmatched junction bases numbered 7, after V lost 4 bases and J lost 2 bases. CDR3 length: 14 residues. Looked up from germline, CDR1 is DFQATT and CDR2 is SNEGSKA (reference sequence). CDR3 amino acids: CSANRGLVTYEQYF. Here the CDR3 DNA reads TGCAGTGCTAACCGGGGACTAGTCACCTACGAGCAGTACTTC.

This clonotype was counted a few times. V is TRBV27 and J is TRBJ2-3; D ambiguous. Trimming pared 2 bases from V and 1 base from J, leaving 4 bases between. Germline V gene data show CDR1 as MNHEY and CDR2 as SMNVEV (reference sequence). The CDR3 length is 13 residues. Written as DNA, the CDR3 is TGTGCCAGCAGTTTAGACGGCACAGATACGCAGTATTTT. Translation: CASSLDGTDTQYF.

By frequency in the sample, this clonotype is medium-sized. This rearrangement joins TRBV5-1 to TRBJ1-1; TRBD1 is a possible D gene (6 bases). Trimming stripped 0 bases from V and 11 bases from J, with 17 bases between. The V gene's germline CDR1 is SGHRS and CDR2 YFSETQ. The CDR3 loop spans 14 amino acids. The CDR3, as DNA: TGCGCCAGCAGCTTGGCGACAGGAGCCTTGGGTGCTTTCTTT. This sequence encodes CASSLATGALGAFF.

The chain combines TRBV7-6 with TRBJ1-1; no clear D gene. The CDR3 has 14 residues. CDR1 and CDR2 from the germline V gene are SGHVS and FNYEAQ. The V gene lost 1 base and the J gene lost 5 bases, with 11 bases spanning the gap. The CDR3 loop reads CASSLVGGPTEAFF. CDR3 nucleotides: TGTGCCAGCAGCTTAGTAGGAGGGCCAACTGAAGCTTTCTTT.

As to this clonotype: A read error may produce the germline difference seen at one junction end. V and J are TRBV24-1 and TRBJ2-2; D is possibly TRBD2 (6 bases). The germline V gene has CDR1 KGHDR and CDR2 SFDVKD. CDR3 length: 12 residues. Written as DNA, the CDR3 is TGTGCCACCAGGGTGCCTGGCGGGGAGCTGTTTTTC. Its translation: CATRVPGGELFF.

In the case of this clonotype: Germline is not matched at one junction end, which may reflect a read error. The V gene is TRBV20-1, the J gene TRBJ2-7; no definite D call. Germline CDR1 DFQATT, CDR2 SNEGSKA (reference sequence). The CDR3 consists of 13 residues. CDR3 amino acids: CSARGRLSYGQYF. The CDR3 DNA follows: TGCAGTGCTAGAGGACGCTTATCCTACGGGCAGTACTTC.

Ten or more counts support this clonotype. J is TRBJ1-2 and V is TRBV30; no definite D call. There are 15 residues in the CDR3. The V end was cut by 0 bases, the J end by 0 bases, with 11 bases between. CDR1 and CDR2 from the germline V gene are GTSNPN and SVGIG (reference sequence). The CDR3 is CAWSVTQFTNYGYTF. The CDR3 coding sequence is TGTGCCTGGAGTGTAACGCAGTTTACTAACTATGGCTACACCTTC.

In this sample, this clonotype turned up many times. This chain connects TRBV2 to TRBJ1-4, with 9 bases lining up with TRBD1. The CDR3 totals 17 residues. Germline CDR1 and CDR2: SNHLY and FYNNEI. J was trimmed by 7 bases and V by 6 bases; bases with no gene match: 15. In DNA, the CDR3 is TGTGCCAGCAGCGCACCCCTAACACAGGGGGCAGGTGAAAAACTGTTTTTT. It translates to CASSAPLTQGAGEKLFF.

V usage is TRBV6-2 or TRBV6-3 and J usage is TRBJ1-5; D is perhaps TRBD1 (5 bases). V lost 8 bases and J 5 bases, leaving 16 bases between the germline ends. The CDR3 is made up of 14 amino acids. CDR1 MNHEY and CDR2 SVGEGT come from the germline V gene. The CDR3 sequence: CASGARGRDQPQHF. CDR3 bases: TGTGCCAGCGGAGCACGGGGGAGAGATCAGCCCCAGCATTTT.

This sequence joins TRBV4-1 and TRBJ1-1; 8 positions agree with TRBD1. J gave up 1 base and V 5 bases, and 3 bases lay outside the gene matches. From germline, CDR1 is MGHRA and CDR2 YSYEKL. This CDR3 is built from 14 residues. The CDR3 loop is CASSNGQGNTEAFF. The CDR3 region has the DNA TGCGCCAGCAGCAACGGACAGGGGAACACTGAAGCTTTCTTT.

This CDR3 reads CASSLDRAGYTF. In DNA, the CDR3 is TGTGCCAGCAGCTTAGACAGGGCTGGCTACACCTTC. The chain recombines TRBV7-9 with TRBJ1-2; D might be TRBD1 (6 bases). V lost 1 base and J lost 7, with 7 bases in between. CDR3 length: 12 amino acids. The germline V gene encodes CDR1 SEHNR and CDR2 FQNEAQ (reference sequence).

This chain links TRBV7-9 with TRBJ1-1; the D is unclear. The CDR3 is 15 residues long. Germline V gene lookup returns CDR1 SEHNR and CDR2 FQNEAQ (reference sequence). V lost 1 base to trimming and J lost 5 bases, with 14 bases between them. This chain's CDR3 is CASSLGRQLRTEAFF. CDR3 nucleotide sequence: TGTGCCAGCAGCTTAGGTCGGCAGCTGAGGACTGAAGCTTTCTTT.